A single sample is the source of the 9 T cell receptor beta chains below, sequenced in a study of long-term antiretroviral therapy in people with HIV. Survey-level resolution applied to immunoSEQ assay v3.0. Clones were read by immunoSEQ multiplex PCR, and TCRdb kept only the in-frame ones, dropping some. The table records about 33,000 clones, about three quarters of them present only once. The starting material was unsorted PBMCs, obtained 2 years after starting antiretroviral therapy. These receptors were collected from a woman in her forties or fifties with HIV.

The rearrangement links TRBV9 to TRBJ2-1, with 9 nucleotides matching TRBD1. Trimming at V came to 4 bases and at J to 9 bases, leaving 8 bases not matched to a gene. This CDR3 region has 14 residues. Germline V gene sequence: CDR1 SGDLS, CDR2 YYNGEE. CDR3 bases: TGTGCCAGCAGCCCAAACCTGGGACAGGGTGAGCAGTTCTTC. This encodes CASSPNLGQGEQFF.

The CDR3 DNA reads as TGTGCCAGCAGCTTGGGCGCGGTTTACCGGGAGCTGTTTTTT. Protein sequence: CASSLGAVYRELFF. J is TRBJ2-2 and V is TRBV5-6; D uncertain. There are 14 residues in the CDR3. Germline CDR1 SGHDT, CDR2 YYEEEE. Trimming pared 0 bases from V and 9 bases from J, leaving 12 bases between.

The gene calls are TRBV10-2 and TRBJ2-3, with D perhaps given as TRBD1 or TRBD2 (5 bases each). CDR3 length: 15 residues. V was shortened by 1 base and J by 0 bases, with 8 bases between the two germline ends. Per germline, CDR1 WSHSY and CDR2 SAAADI. The CDR3 region has the DNA TGCGCCAGCAGTGAGTTCGGGGCTAGCACAGATACGCAGTATTTT. Protein: CASSEFGASTDTQYF.

The J gene is TRBJ1-5, the V gene TRBV30; D unresolved. The CDR3 contains 13 residues. The germline V gene has CDR1 GTSNPN and CDR2 SVGIG (reference sequence). Trimming shortened V by 1 base and J by 0 bases, and 4 bases separated the two germline ends. CDR3 in amino acids: CAWSDLSNQPQHF. CDR3 DNA sequence: TGTGCCTGGAGTGACCTTAGCAATCAGCCCCAGCATTTT.

This clone was seen only once. This chain connects TRBV7-8 to TRBJ2-7; D is perhaps TRBD2 (6 bases). The CDR3 totals 13 residues. V shed 1 base and J shed 4 bases, with 8 bases lying between them. Per the germline V gene, CDR1 is SGHVS and CDR2 is FQNEAQ. Here the CDR3 DNA reads TGTGCCAGCAGCTTAGTCGGGGGATACGAGCAGTACGTC. Encoded protein: CASSLVGGYEQYV.

This chain links TRBV6-1 with TRBJ2-7; a possible D gene is TRBD1 (5 bases). V shed 5 bases and J shed 3 bases, with 11 bases lying between them. CDR1 is MNHNS, CDR2 SASEGT, per germline. The CDR3 is 13 residues long. The CDR3 nucleotides read TGTGCCAGCAGTATCCAGGGAATCTACGAGCAGTACTTC. Its protein product is CASSIQGIYEQYF.

This rearrangement joins TRBV6-1 to TRBJ1-4; a weak D match, TRBD1 (5 bases). CDR1 and CDR2 from the germline V gene are MNHNS and SASEGT. Trimming pared 1 base from V and 8 bases from J, leaving 29 bases between. The CDR3 is 20 amino acids. CDR3 protein: CASSEELSFYLALGEEKLFF. As DNA, the CDR3 is TGTGCCAGCAGTGAAGAACTCTCCTTTTATCTCGCTTTAGGGGAAGAAAAACTGTTTTTT.

In this sample, this clone turned up a few times. The V gene is TRBV27, the J gene TRBJ2-1, with TRBD1 matching 9 bases. Germline values: CDR1 MNHEY, CDR2 SMNVEV (reference sequence). The CDR3 is 16 residues long. V was pared by 5 bases and J by 6 bases, with 11 bases of the junction left unmatched. The CDR3 protein is CASSLLPVTGGNEQFF. For the CDR3, the DNA is TGTGCCAGCAGTCTTCTCCCCGTGACAGGGGGCAATGAGCAGTTCTTC.

The gene calls are TRBV5-8 and TRBJ2-7, with D perhaps matching TRBD1 (5 bases). Trimming took 0 bases from V and 1 from J, leaving 11 bases between them. The CDR3 is 15 residues long. The germline V gene has CDR1 SGHTS and CDR2 YDEGEE. The CDR3: CASSLVAGPSYEQYV. The CDR3, as DNA: TGTGCCAGCAGCTTGGTGGCAGGGCCTTCCTACGAGCAGTACGTC.